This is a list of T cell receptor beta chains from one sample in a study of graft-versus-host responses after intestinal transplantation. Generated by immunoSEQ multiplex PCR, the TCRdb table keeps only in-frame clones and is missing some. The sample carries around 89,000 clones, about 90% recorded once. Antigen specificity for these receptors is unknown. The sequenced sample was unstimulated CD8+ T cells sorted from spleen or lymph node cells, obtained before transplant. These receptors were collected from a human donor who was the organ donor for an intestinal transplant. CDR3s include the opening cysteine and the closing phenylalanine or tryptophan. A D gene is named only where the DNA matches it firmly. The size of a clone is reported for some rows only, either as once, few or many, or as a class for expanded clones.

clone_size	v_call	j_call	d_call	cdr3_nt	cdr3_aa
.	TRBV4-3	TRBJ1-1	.	TGCGCCAGCAGCCAAGACCGGGGACACTCCTACACTGAAGCTTTCTTT	CASSQDRGHSYTEAFF
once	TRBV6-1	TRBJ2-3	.	TGTGCCAGCAGTACAGGCCCCGGGACAGATACGCAGTATTTT	CASSTGPGTDTQYF
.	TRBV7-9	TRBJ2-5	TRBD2	TGTGCCAGCAGCGCGGGACTAGCCGGCCAAGAGACCCAGTACTTC	CASSAGLAGQETQYF
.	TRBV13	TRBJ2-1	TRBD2	TGTGCCAGCAGCCCGGGCGGGGGGGCGGCAGGGAATGAGCAGTTCTTC	CASSPGGGAAGNEQFF
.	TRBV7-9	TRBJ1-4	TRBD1	TGTGCCAGCAGCCCCCGGGACAGGGAAACCGACCGGGATGAAAAACTGTTTTTT	CASSPRDRETDRDEKLFF
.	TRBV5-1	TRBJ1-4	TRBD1	TGCGCCAGCAGCTTGGAAGGGGGCTTAGGAAAACTGTTTTTT	CASSLEGGLGKLFF
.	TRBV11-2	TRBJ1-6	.	TGTGCCAGCAGCTTAGGCGGGTCATATAATTCACCCCTCCACTTT	CASSLGGSYNSPLHF
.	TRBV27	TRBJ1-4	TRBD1	TGTGCCAGCAGTGCCCCCGGACAGGGGAGGGCAGGGGAAAAACTGTTTTTT	CASSAPGQGRAGEKLFF
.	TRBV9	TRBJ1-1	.	TGTGCCAGCAACCCAGGGGACCAAAGGACTGAAGCTTTCTTT	CASNPGDQRTEAFF
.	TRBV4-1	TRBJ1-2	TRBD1	TGCGCCAGCAAGGGACAGGATAGGTTCAACTATGGCTACACCTTC	CASKGQDRFNYGYTF
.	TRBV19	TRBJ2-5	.	TGTGCCAGTAGTATGAGACCAGGCCCTCAAGAGACCCAGTACTTC	CASSMRPGPQETQYF
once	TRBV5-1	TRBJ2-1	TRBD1	TGCGCCAGCAGCTTGGATGTGACAGGGGTGCTTGAGCAGTTCTTC	CASSLDVTGVLEQFF
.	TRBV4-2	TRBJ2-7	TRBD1	TGTGCCAGCAGCCAAGATCGGGGACAGCCCAGGAGCTCCTACGAGCAGTACTTC	CASSQDRGQPRSSYEQYF
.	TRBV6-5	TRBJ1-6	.	TGTGCCAGCAGTTACGGGGCAGGATCTTCACCCCTCCACTTT	CASSYGAGSSPLHF
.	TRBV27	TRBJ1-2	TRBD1	TGTGCCAGCACCGACAGGGTAGGATATGGCTACACCTTC	CASTDRVGYGYTF
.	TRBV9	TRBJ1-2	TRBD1	TGTGCCAGCAGCGACCAACAGGGGCGGGGCTATGGCTACACCTTC	CASSDQQGRGYGYTF
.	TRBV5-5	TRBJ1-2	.	TGTGCCAGCAGCTCGACAGTAGCTAACTATGGCTACACCTTC	CASSSTVANYGYTF
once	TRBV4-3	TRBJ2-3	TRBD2	TGCGCCAGCAGCCAAGATGGTTGGGGGCGGGGGGGCACAGATACGCAGTATTTT	CASSQDGWGRGGTDTQYF
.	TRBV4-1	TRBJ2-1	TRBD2	TGCGCCAGCAGCCAACTCCCACTAGCGGGGTTCCATGAGCAGTTCTTC	CASSQLPLAGFHEQFF
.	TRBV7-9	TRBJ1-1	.	TGTGCCAGCAGCTTAGGGACAGTCGGGAACACTGAAGCTTTCTTT	CASSLGTVGNTEAFF
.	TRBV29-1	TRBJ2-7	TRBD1	TGCAGCGTTGAGACAGGGGGAGGCTACGAGCAGTACTTC	CSVETGGGYEQYF
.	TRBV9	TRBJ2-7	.	TGTGCCAGCAGCGTAGGGACAGAGTTCGTCTACGAGCAGTACTTC	CASSVGTEFVYEQYF
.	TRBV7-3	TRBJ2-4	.	TGTGCCAGCAGCGACGGGTTCCAAAACATTCAGTACTTC	CASSDGFQNIQYF
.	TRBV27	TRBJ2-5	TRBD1	TGTGCCAGCGGGGACCGGGACAGGTCGCAAGAGACCCAGTACTTC	CASGDRDRSQETQYF
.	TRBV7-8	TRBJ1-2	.	TGTGCCAGCAGCTTATTTGGTAGTCCTGGCTACACCTTC	CASSLFGSPGYTF
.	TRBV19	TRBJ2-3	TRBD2	TGTGCCAGTAGTATAATACTAGCGGGGGGGTACACAGATACGCAGTATTTT	CASSIILAGGYTDTQYF
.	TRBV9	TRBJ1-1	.	TGTGCCAGCAGCCCTACTGAAGCTTTCTTT	CASSPTEAFF
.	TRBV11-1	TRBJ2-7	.	TGTGCCAGCAGCTTAGCGCAGGGTCGGGAGCAGTACTTC	CASSLAQGREQYF
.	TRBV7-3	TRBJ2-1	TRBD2	TGTGCCAGCAGCCCACTAGCGGGGGCCTTCTACAATGAGCAGTTCTTC	CASSPLAGAFYNEQFF
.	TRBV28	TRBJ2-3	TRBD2	TGTGCCAGCAGGCCGACACTAGCGGGGGACACAGATACGCAGTATTTT	CASRPTLAGDTDTQYF
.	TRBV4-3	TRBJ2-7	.	TGCGCCAGCGCAACCGGAGTAAGCTCCTACGAGCAGTACTTC	CASATGVSSYEQYF
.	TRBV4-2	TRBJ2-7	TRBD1	TGTGCCAGCAGCCAAGATCCAGGGGGCCCCTACGAGCAGTACTTC	CASSQDPGGPYEQYF
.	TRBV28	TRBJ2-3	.	TGTGCCAGCGGGCTTACTAGCACAGATACGCAGTATTTT	CASGLTSTDTQYF
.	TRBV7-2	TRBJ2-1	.	TGTGCCAGCAGCTTAGGACTCTACAATGAGCAGTTCTTC	CASSLGLYNEQFF
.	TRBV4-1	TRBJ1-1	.	TGCGCCAGCAGCCCCAGACAGAACACTGAAGCTTTCTTT	CASSPRQNTEAFF
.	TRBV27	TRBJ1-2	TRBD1	TGTGCCAGCAGTGGGGACAGGGGGCCTGGCTACACCTTC	CASSGDRGPGYTF
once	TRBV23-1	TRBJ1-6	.	TGCGCCAGCAGTACCCCAGCGGGGGGTGGAAGTTCACCCCTCCACTTT	CASSTPAGGGSSPLHF